The T cell receptor (beta chain) described here comes from a study of identical twins. The table lists this clonotype with a few counts. From the 5' RACE reads, TCRdb called clonotypes with MiXCR, one entry per CDR3 protein. The table lists approximately 670,000 distinct CDR3 sequences, less than 7% of them singletons. Per the germline V gene, CDR1 is SGHNT and CDR2 is YENEEA. Trimming pared 5 bases from V and 7 bases from J, leaving 21 bases between. This CDR3 is 16 amino acids long. This receptor was identified in a man younger than 30 in good health. The chain carries TRBV11-3 and TRBJ2-1, with D perhaps TRBD2 (6 bases). The sample comprised naive T cells sorted from blood. The chain's CDR3 is CASSLRGGEAGNEQFF. In DNA form, the CDR3 reads TGTGCCAGCAGCCTCCGGGGCGGGGAAGCTGGGAATGAGCAGTTCTTC.